This is a list of T cell receptor beta chains from one sample in a study of T cell responses to AZD1222 COVID-19 vaccine. Using immunoSEQ multiplex PCR, the repertoire was profiled, and TCRdb retains in-frame clones only, with some absent. This table holds approximately 79,000 clones, 83% found once. Sequences were derived from peripheral blood, sampled 28 days after the second AZD1222 dose. Receptors originate from an adult who received the AZD1222 COVID-19 vaccine. CDR3s include the opening cysteine and the closing phenylalanine or tryptophan. The order of the fields is CDR3 length, clone size, J gene, V gene, D gene, CDR3 DNA, CDR3 protein. The D gene is left open where the match is weak. Part of the rows lack a size; the others show once, few, many or a class for expanded clones.

14 | . | TRBJ1-2 | TRBV11-2 | . | TGTGCCAGCAGCCCCGCGAGGGGTAGATATGGCTACACCTTC | CASSPARGRYGYTF
14 | . | TRBJ1-2 | TRBV30 | . | TGTGCCTGGAGTCCCTTTCCGGAAAACTATGGCTACACCTTC | CAWSPFPENYGYTF
13 | . | TRBJ2-2 | TRBV2 | . | TGTGCCAGCTCCGCAGGGAACACCGGGGAGCTGTTTTTT | CASSAGNTGELFF
15 | few | TRBJ2-6 | TRBV3-1/TRBV3-2 | . | TGTGCCAGCAGCCCCCCCGCCTCTGGGGCCAACGTCCTGACTTTC | CASSPPASGANVLTF
15 | once | TRBJ1-4 | TRBV27 | . | TGTGCCAGCAGATTACAGGGATCGACTAATGAAAAACTGTTTTTT | CASRLQGSTNEKLFF
15 | . | TRBJ2-1 | TRBV9 | . | TGTGCCAGCAGCGTAAGCACCAGGCCAGGGGTGGAGCAGTTCTTC | CASSVSTRPGVEQFF
15 | . | TRBJ2-5 | TRBV4-2 | . | TGTGCCAGCAGCCAAGAAAGGAACAGGGAGGAGACCCAGTACTTC | CASSQERNREETQYF
17 | once | TRBJ2-2 | TRBV7-2 | . | TGTGCCAGCAGCTTATTGAGGGGCTTCTTGAACACCGGGGAGCTGTTTTTT | CASSLLRGFLNTGELFF
17 | . | TRBJ1-1 | TRBV19 | . | TGTGCCAGTATTCGTGCCGTGGCATCGGTTTGGGACACTGAAGCTTTCTTT | CASIRAVASVWDTEAFF
14 | . | TRBJ2-7 | TRBV27 | . | TGTGCCAGCAGTTTATTGAGCCGCGGTAACGAGCAGTACTTC | CASSLLSRGNEQYF
14 | . | TRBJ1-5 | TRBV7-9 | . | TGTGCCAGCAGCTTAGGAGGGCTCAATCAGCCCCAGCATTTT | CASSLGGLNQPQHF
16 | . | TRBJ2-1 | TRBV6-1 | . | TGTGCCAGCAGTGAAGCGGTTCCAGCCCCCTACAATGAGCAGTTCTTC | CASSEAVPAPYNEQFF
12 | once | TRBJ1-5 | TRBV10-3 | . | TGTGCCATCAGTGAGAACAATCAGCCCCAGCATTTT | CAISENNQPQHF
15 | . | TRBJ1-5 | TRBV19 | . | TGTGCCAGTGGTTATTTTCAGGGAAGCAATCAGCCCCAGCATTTT | CASGYFQGSNQPQHF
15 | . | TRBJ1-1 | TRBV9 | . | TGTGCCAGCAGCGTAGTTGGCCAGCCCCACACTGAAGCTTTCTTT | CASSVVGQPHTEAFF
12 | . | TRBJ1-2 | TRBV7-2 | . | TGTGCCAGCAGCTCAAATAGTTATGGCTACACCTTC | CASSSNSYGYTF
15 | . | TRBJ2-3 | TRBV19 | . | TGTGCCAGTAGTTCACCCGGGGCCCCCACAGATACGCAGTATTTT | CASSSPGAPTDTQYF
14 | . | TRBJ1-3 | TRBV6-5 | . | TGTGCCAGCAGATCGGACAGCTCTGGAAACACCATATATTTT | CASRSDSSGNTIYF
13 | . | TRBJ1-2 | TRBV7-2 | . | TGTGCCAGCAGCACTCAACGACTAAATGGCTACACCTTC | CASSTQRLNGYTF